This T cell receptor (beta chain) was recorded in a study of monozygotic twins with inflammatory bowel disease. The CDR3 covers 13 residues. Germline CDR1 MNHEY, CDR2 SVGEGT. Using the 5' RACE reads, TCRdb records one entry per CDR3 protein without DNA. This sample contains fewer than 550,000 distinct CDR3 sequences. Sequenced: blood. The chain links TRBV6-2 or TRBV6-3 to TRBJ1-1; TCRdb gives TRBD1 as the D gene, but with no DNA this cannot be confirmed. The sequence was obtained from a human donor with ulcerative colitis or Crohn's disease, or a healthy co-twin of an affected twin (not recorded which). The CDR3 loop reads CASTYGGSTEAFF.